This T cell receptor (gamma chain) came from a study of Vδ1+ human thymocytes. Overall study findings and caveats: In the thymus, TRG and TRD repertoires looked highly polyclonal with Gaussian CDR3 lengths. Thymic delta-chain repertoires held about 20% Vdelta2 sequences and few Vdelta3, despite high sort purity.

Sequences come from RNA converted to cDNA by reverse transcription. The CDR3 regions were amplified by multiplex PCR from V-gene primers to a constant-region primer. TCRdb reanalysed the multiplex PCR reads with CATT. The sample records about 36,000 gamma-chain clones, around 20% being singletons. Vdelta1+ thymocyte sorts reached between roughly 98% and 99.6% purity. Unmatched junction bases numbered 8, after V lost 3 bases and J lost 12 bases. In germline, CDR1 is EGSNGY, CDR2 YDSYNSKV. CDR3 length equals 11 residues. This clone was detected only a few times. The target antigen is unknown. This TCR was recovered from a girl under two years old who had congenital heart surgery. The gene calls are TRGV2 and TRGJ1 or TRGJ2. Sample: Vdelta1+ gamma-delta thymocytes from the thymus. Noted subset: FACS-sorted CD3+ TCRalphabeta- TCRVdelta1+ TCRVdelta2- thymocytes. The CDR3 DNA reads as TGTGCCACCTGGGACTGGGGGGGGAAACTCTTT. Translating gives CATWDWGGKLF.